Following are 7 T cell receptor beta chains from one sample sequenced in a study of neurological immune-mediated disorders. TCRdb redid the calling of the 5' RACE reads with MiXCR, one entry per CDR3 protein. The table includes 50,000 or so distinct CDR3 sequences, roughly 3.5% detected once. Sequenced input: PBMCs. The receptors derive from a man aged 25 to 40 with multiple sclerosis.

This clonotype was seen ten or more times. V gene TRBV29-1 combines with J gene TRBJ2-3, with a possible D match to TRBD1 (5 bases). Germline V CDR1 and CDR2: SQVTM, ANQGSEA. V was cut by 4 bases and J by 3 bases, with 14 bases left in between. The CDR3 has 14 amino acids. CDR3 amino acids: CSVGVRVETDTQYF. DNA for the CDR3: TGCAGCGTTGGGGTCAGGGTTGAAACAGATACGCAGTATTTT.

This clonotype showed up many times. J is TRBJ1-2 and V is TRBV20-1, with D hard to call. V was pared by 0 bases and J by 1 base, with 6 bases between. The CDR3 extends over 13 amino acids. Germline assignment: CDR1 DFQATT and CDR2 SNEGSKA (reference sequence). As DNA, the CDR3 is TGCAGTGCTAGAGATAGCAGTAACTATGGCTACACCTTC. Translating gives CSARDSSNYGYTF.

This clonotype appeared a few times. This chain links TRBV12-3 or TRBV12-4 with TRBJ2-7, with 9 bases matching TRBD1. The V gene end was trimmed by 5 bases and the J gene end by 5 bases; junction bases not matched to a gene: 10. The CDR3 loop spans 15 amino acids. The CDR3 sequence is CASSAPGQGRNEQYF. The CDR3 DNA sequence: TGTGCCAGCAGTGCCCCGGGACAGGGTAGAAACGAGCAGTACTTC.

At least ten counts were recorded for this clonotype. This chain links TRBV12-3 or TRBV12-4 with TRBJ2-7, with 10 bases matching TRBD1. Germline trimming cut 5 bases from V and 0 bases from J; bases unmatched to any gene: 4. The CDR3 extends over 15 amino acids. This CDR3 is CASSPGQGTSYEQYF. The CDR3, as DNA: TGTGCCAGCAGTCCGGGACAGGGGACCTCCTACGAGCAGTACTTC.

This clonotype has ten or more counts. V is TRBV28 and J is TRBJ2-3; D unresolved. Trimming removed 10 bases from V and 4 bases from J, with 18 bases in between. The CDR3 totals 14 residues. Germline V gene sequence: CDR1 MDHEN, CDR2 SYDVKM. The CDR3 spells CAILDVGGADTQYF. CDR3 DNA: TGTGCCATTCTTGACGTCGGCGGCGCAGATACGCAGTATTTT. Using reference TRBV28 and TRBJ2-3 for the parts outside the CDR3, the full variable domain is DVKVTQSSRYLVKRTGEKVFLECVQDMDHENMFWYRQDPGLGLRLIYFSYDVKMKEKGDIPEGYSVSREKKERFSLILESASTNQTSMYLCAILDVGGADTQYFGPGTRLTVL.

This clonotype was counted many times. The chain couples TRBV10-2 to TRBJ2-3; 10 nucleotides align to TRBD2. CDR3 length equals 15 residues. The ends lost 7 bases at V and 4 bases at J; junction bases unmatched: 8. The germline V gene encodes CDR1 WSHSY and CDR2 SAAADI. CDR3 sequence: CASTWASGGPDTQYF. The DNA for the CDR3 is TGCGCCAGCACCTGGGCTAGCGGGGGACCAGATACGCAGTATTTT.

In its sample, this clonotype was seen many times. The V call is TRBV28, the J call TRBJ1-2; D gene unclear. CDR1 is MDHEN, CDR2 SYDVKM, per germline. This CDR3 spans 14 amino acids. Trimming pared 6 bases from V and 4 bases from J, leaving 15 bases between. The CDR3: CASSSSPGGYGYTF. The CDR3 region has the DNA TGTGCCAGCAGCTCAAGCCCGGGCGGCTATGGCTACACCTTC.